A single sample gave rise to the 32 T cell receptor beta chains below, sequenced in a study of T cell responses to AZD1222 COVID-19 vaccine. The assay was immunoSEQ multiplex PCR, and TCRdb's table has in-frame clones only and misses some. The sample records about 170,000 clones, less than 95% being singletons. Here the sequenced sample was peripheral blood, taken on day 0 of AZD1222 vaccination. The receptors were gathered from an adult in good health.

The rearrangement uses TRBV5-6 and TRBJ1-3; a weak D match, TRBD1 (5 bases). The germline gives CDR1 SGHDT, CDR2 YYEEEE. The V gene lost 4 bases and the J gene lost 0 bases, with 11 bases spanning the gap. This CDR3 spans 15 amino acids. CDR3 coding DNA: TGTGCCAGCAGCCAGGACATGGGCTCTGGAAACACCATATATTTT. Translation: CASSQDMGSGNTIYF.

V is TRBV7-3 and J is TRBJ1-2; D remains ambiguous. This CDR3 contains 14 residues. V lost 4 bases, J lost 3 bases, and 12 bases lay in between. CDR1 is SGHTA, CDR2 FQGTGA, per germline. This chain's CDR3 is CASSSEDRHYGYTF. The CDR3 DNA sequence: TGTGCCAGCAGCTCGGAGGATAGACACTATGGCTACACCTTC.

A remark on this clone: This sample also contains other DNA sequences that code for the same CDR3. The chain couples TRBV7-9 to TRBJ1-1; D uncertain. The length of the CDR3 is 11 residues. V was pared by 6 bases and J by 0 bases, with 2 bases between. CDR1 and CDR2 (germline): SEHNR, FQNEAQ (reference sequence). CDR3 amino acids: CASSLNTEAFF. In DNA form, the CDR3 reads TGTGCCAGCAGTTTGAACACTGAAGCTTTCTTT.

V gene TRBV7-9 combines with J gene TRBJ2-3, with 7 positions matching TRBD2. J was trimmed by 2 bases and V by 1 base; bases with no gene match: 3. Germline values: CDR1 SEHNR, CDR2 FQNEAQ (reference sequence). The CDR3 consists of 15 residues. The CDR3 region is CASSLGRGTTDTQYF. The CDR3 DNA reads TGTGCCAGCAGCTTAGGGCGGGGGACCACAGATACGCAGTATTTT. Full variable domain (missing parts from reference TRBV7-9 and TRBJ2-3): DTGVSQNPRHKITKRGQNVTFRCDPISEHNRLYWYRQTLGQGPEFLTYFQNEAQLEKSRLLSDRFSAERPKGSFSTLEIQRTEQGDSAMYLCASSLGRGTTDTQYFGPGTRLTVL.

This clone is a singleton in its sample. The chain couples TRBV7-2 to TRBJ1-1, with a weak D call TRBD1 (5 bases). V dropped 5 bases and J dropped 2 bases, with 18 bases sitting between them. Germline V gene data show CDR1 as SGHTA and CDR2 as FQGNSA. The length of the CDR3 is 16 residues. The CDR3 coding sequence is TGTGCCAGCAGCCATCAGGCCGGGAGGGGAAACACTGAAGCTTTCTTT. Translated, it gives CASSHQAGRGNTEAFF.

The chain has TRBV3-1 (or the pseudogene TRBV3-2) and TRBJ1-1; a possible D gene is TRBD1 (5 bases). V shed 4 bases and J shed 6 bases, with 15 bases lying between them. Germline-derived CDR1 and CDR2 are LGHDT and YNNKEL (reference sequence). CDR3 length equals 14 residues. The chain's CDR3 is CASSPPGRGAEAFF. The CDR3, as DNA: TGTGCCAGCAGCCCGCCAGGGAGGGGTGCTGAAGCTTTCTTT.

This chain links TRBV19 with TRBJ2-3; no firm D call. The CDR3 runs to 14 residues. Germline CDR1 is LNHDA and CDR2 is SQIVND (reference sequence). V was trimmed by 3 bases and J by 3 bases, leaving 10 bases between them. CDR3 protein: CASSIEVVTDTQYF. In DNA form, the CDR3 reads TGTGCCAGTAGTATCGAGGTCGTAACAGATACGCAGTATTTT.

CDR3 region: CASSLGTTLRNEQFF. Here the CDR3 DNA reads TGCGCCAGCAGCTTGGGGACTACCCTGCGAAATGAGCAGTTCTTC. The chain uses TRBV5-1 and TRBJ2-1; possibly TRBD2 for D (6 bases). From germline, CDR1 is SGHRS and CDR2 YFSETQ. V lost 0 bases and J lost 7, with 14 bases in between. The CDR3 length is 15 residues.

This clone has a handful of counts. This chain uses TRBV4-2 with TRBJ1-2; D is undetermined. This CDR3 has 15 amino acids. CDR1 is LGHNA and CDR2 is YNFKEQ in the germline V gene. Trimming removed 4 bases at V and 2 bases at J, with 14 bases between. CDR3 nucleotide sequence: TGTGCCAGCAGCCCGTCAACATTCTTAAACTATGGCTACACCTTC. Its translation: CASSPSTFLNYGYTF.

J is TRBJ2-7 and V is TRBV13; D is ambiguous. CDR3 size: 13 residues. The V gene's germline CDR1 is PRHDT and CDR2 FYEKMQ (reference sequence). The V gene lost 3 bases and the J gene lost 2 bases, with 8 bases spanning the gap. This chain's CDR3 is CASSLRYTYEQYF. In nucleotides, the CDR3 is TGTGCCAGCAGCTTGAGGTATACCTACGAGCAGTACTTC.

The chain combines TRBV9 with TRBJ1-1; 7 bases are shared with TRBD1. The CDR3 covers 14 residues. The V gene end was trimmed by 0 bases and the J gene end by 11 bases; junction bases not matched to a gene: 10. Germline V gene sequence: CDR1 SGDLS, CDR2 YYNGEE. The CDR3 protein is CASSVARGGGGAFF. The DNA for the CDR3 is TGTGCCAGCAGCGTAGCCAGGGGGGGCGGCGGGGCTTTCTTT.

This chain joins TRBV19 and TRBJ2-2; 11 bases align to TRBD2. The V gene's germline CDR1 is LNHDA and CDR2 SQIVND (reference sequence). After removal of 7 bases from V and 8 bases from J, the junction contained 12 bases not matched to a gene. The CDR3 consists of 16 residues. The CDR3 bases are TGTGCCAGTACACCCCCTAGCGGGGGGCCTCATGGGGAGCTGTTTTTT. It codes for CASTPPSGGPHGELFF.

The chain combines TRBV27 with TRBJ1-6; the D gene is possibly TRBD1 (5 bases). The CDR3 totals 14 residues. CDR1 and CDR2 from the germline V gene are MNHEY and SMNVEV (reference sequence). V was clipped by 4 bases and J by 7 bases, with 11 bases between them. The CDR3 is CASSYAGGNSPLHF. For the CDR3, the DNA is TGTGCCAGCAGTTACGCTGGGGGGAATTCACCCCTCCACTTT.

V is TRBV3-1 (or the pseudogene TRBV3-2) and J is TRBJ1-2; D ambiguous. The CDR3 length is 12 residues. From germline, CDR1 is LGHDT and CDR2 YNNKEL (reference sequence). Trimming shortened V by 1 base and J by 7 bases, and 7 bases separated the two germline ends. The CDR3: CASSQAAVGYTF. The DNA for the CDR3 is TGTGCCAGCAGCCAAGCCGCGGTTGGCTACACCTTC.

In its sample, this clone was seen a few times. The chain carries TRBV6-5 and TRBJ2-7, with D possibly matching TRBD1 (5 bases). Trimming left V 2 bases short and J 5 bases short, with 10 bases between. Germline loops: CDR1 MNHEY, CDR2 SVGAGI. This CDR3 is 13 amino acids long. CDR3 nucleotides: TGTGCCAGCAGTTACAGGGAAGGGGACGAGCAGTACTTC. Its translation: CASSYREGDEQYF.

This clone was detected only a few times. The chain is built from TRBV6-5 and TRBJ2-7, with D possibly being TRBD1 (6 bases). The V gene lost 6 bases and the J gene lost 1 base, with 16 bases spanning the gap. This CDR3 is built from 15 residues. Germline V gene sequence: CDR1 MNHEY, CDR2 SVGAGI. The CDR3 loop reads CASSRTDSVSYEQYF. CDR3 sequence (DNA): TGTGCCAGCAGCCGGACGGACAGCGTTTCCTACGAGCAGTACTTC.

This clone was picked up one time. The chain joins TRBV5-1 to TRBJ2-7, with 12 bases that match TRBD2. The CDR3 is 17 amino acids. Germline V CDR1 and CDR2: SGHRS, YFSETQ. The V gene end was trimmed by 2 bases and the J gene end by 3 bases; junction bases not matched to a gene: 9. The CDR3 region is CASSLTGLAGPYYEQYF. The CDR3 bases are TGCGCCAGCAGCTTAACAGGACTAGCGGGGCCCTACTACGAGCAGTACTTC.

The rearrangement links TRBV7-8 to TRBJ1-2; unclear D gene. The CDR3 loop spans 15 amino acids. V dropped 2 bases and J dropped 4 bases, with 14 bases sitting between them. Germline CDR1 is SGHVS and CDR2 is FQNEAQ. The CDR3 loop is CASSLTEGSTYGYTF. In nucleotides, the CDR3 is TGTGCCAGCAGCTTAACGGAAGGTAGCACCTATGGCTACACCTTC.

This sequence joins TRBV27 and TRBJ1-1; possibly TRBD1 for D (5 bases). The ends were cut back, 6 bases at V and 0 bases at J, with 14 bases in the middle. Per the germline V gene, CDR1 is MNHEY and CDR2 is SMNVEV (reference sequence). This CDR3 is 15 amino acids long. This CDR3 is CASSRLGRMNTEAFF. CDR3 DNA sequence: TGTGCCAGCAGCCGTCTGGGACGGATGAACACTGAAGCTTTCTTT.

This clone has a single count. This chain uses TRBV11-1 with TRBJ2-3; 12 nucleotides agree with TRBD2. CDR1 SGHAT and CDR2 FQDESV come from the germline V gene (reference sequence). J was trimmed by 6 bases and V by 5 bases; bases with no gene match: 3. The CDR3 length is 14 residues. The CDR3 DNA follows: TGTGCCAGCAGCGCTAGCGGGGGGGCGGATACGCAGTATTTT. It codes for CASSASGGADTQYF.

The chain uses TRBV10-3 and TRBJ1-5, with 7 nucleotides matching TRBD1. The CDR3 extends over 14 amino acids. Germline lookup yields CDR1 ENHRY and CDR2 SYGVKD. Trimming took 5 bases from V and 7 from J; bases not matched to a gene: 8. CDR3 nucleotides: TGTGCCATCAGTCCACAGGGGACGGGGCAGCCCCAGCATTTT. Translated: CAISPQGTGQPQHF.

This clone occurred once. This chain links TRBV7-3 with TRBJ2-1; 8 bases match TRBD1. With V trimmed by 2 bases and J by 4 bases, 4 bases remained unmatched. The CDR3 covers 15 residues. The V gene's germline CDR1 is SGHTA and CDR2 FQGTGA. CDR3 region: CASSLRQGRYNEQFF. CDR3 coding DNA: TGTGCCAGCAGCTTACGACAGGGGCGGTACAATGAGCAGTTCTTC. The full variable domain, completed using reference TRBV7-3 and TRBJ2-1, is GAGVSQTPSNKVTEKGKYVELRCDPISGHTALYWYRQSLGQGPEFLIYFQGTGAADDSGLPNDRFFAVRPEGSVSTLKIQRTERGDSAVYLCASSLRQGRYNEQFFGPGTRLTVL.

The V gene is TRBV12-5, the J gene TRBJ1-5; weak D call: TRBD1 (5 bases). This CDR3 is built from 17 residues. V was pared by 0 bases and J by 7 bases, with 19 bases between. Germline V lookup: CDR1 LGHNT, CDR2 FRNRAP. CDR3 bases: TGTGCTAGTGGTTTGGTGCAGGGTGGCCCTTGGGAACAGCCCCAGCATTTT. Translation gives CASGLVQGGPWEQPQHF.

The rearrangement joins TRBV18 to TRBJ2-2; D remains ambiguous. Germline values: CDR1 KGHSH, CDR2 LQKENI. V lost 3 bases, J lost 4 bases, and 9 bases lay in between. The CDR3 spans 14 residues. The CDR3 loop reads CASSPGSSTGELFF. The CDR3 nucleotides read TGTGCCAGCTCACCCGGATCCTCCACCGGGGAGCTGTTTTTT.

This clone has just one count. The chain carries TRBV5-8 and TRBJ1-4; no clear D gene. The V end lost 4 bases, the J end lost 12 bases, and 10 bases lay between the germline ends. The germline V gene has CDR1 SGHTS and CDR2 YDEGEE. The CDR3 is 11 residues long. The CDR3 DNA follows: TGTGCCAGCAGCCGGATCGGGGAACTGTTTTTT. Residues: CASSRIGELFF.

The J gene is TRBJ1-5, the V gene TRBV7-2; no definite D call. CDR3 length equals 15 residues. The V end lost 3 bases, the J end lost 5 bases, and 14 bases lay between the germline ends. Germline V CDR1 and CDR2: SGHTA, FQGNSA. The CDR3 DNA reads TGTGCCAGCAGCTTTTCTACATATTCGGATCAGCCCCAGCATTTT. Its protein product is CASSFSTYSDQPQHF. The full variable domain, rest sourced from reference TRBV7-2 and TRBJ1-5, is GAGVSQSPSNKVTEKGKDVELRCDPISGHTALYWYRQSLGQGLEFLIYFQGNSAPDKSGLPSDRFSAERTGGSVSTLTIQRTQQEDSAVYLCASSFSTYSDQPQHFGDGTRLSIL.

J is TRBJ2-1 and V is TRBV4-3; 10 bases are shared with TRBD1. J gave up 5 bases and V 4 bases, and 5 bases lay outside the gene matches. The CDR3 consists of 15 residues. CDR1 LGHNA and CDR2 YSLEER come from the germline V gene. CDR3 sequence (DNA): TGCGCCAGCAGCCTCCGGGACAGGGGAAACAATGAGCAGTTCTTC. Protein: CASSLRDRGNNEQFF.

The chain couples TRBV19 to TRBJ1-5; D not certain. V lost 5 bases and J 4 bases, leaving 12 bases between the germline ends. Per the germline V gene, CDR1 is LNHDA and CDR2 is SQIVND (reference sequence). The CDR3 is 14 residues long. CDR3 region: CASSDRELNQPQHF. The CDR3 DNA sequence: TGTGCCAGTAGTGACCGGGAGTTGAATCAGCCCCAGCATTTT.

This clone showed up just a few times. The genes are TRBV2 and TRBJ1-5, with TRBD1 identical over 7 bases. The CDR3 is 13 residues long. The ends lost 6 bases at V and 4 bases at J; junction bases unmatched: 3. CDR1 and CDR2 from the germline V gene are SNHLY and FYNNEI. The CDR3, as DNA: TGTGCCAGCAGCTTGACAGGGAATCAGCCCCAGCATTTT. This translates into CASSLTGNQPQHF.

Comments on this clone: The sample has other DNA sequences that encode this CDR3 too. The V and J genes are TRBV6-5 and TRBJ2-7; possible D gene TRBD2, 5 bases. Trimming took 6 bases from V and 1 from J, leaving 10 bases between them. Germline CDR1 MNHEY, CDR2 SVGAGI. The CDR3 contains 13 residues. CDR3 in DNA: TGTGCCAGCAGCCTCGGGGTGTCCTACGAGCAGTACTTC. Translating gives CASSLGVSYEQYF.

The V call is TRBV7-2, the J call TRBJ1-3; D is undetermined. The CDR3 runs 13 residues. From germline, CDR1 is SGHTA and CDR2 FQGNSA. Trimming removed 1 base at V and 2 bases at J, with 3 bases between. The DNA of the CDR3 is TGTGCCAGCAGCTTAGGGACTGGAAACACCATATATTTT. Amino acids: CASSLGTGNTIYF.

The rearrangement joins TRBV6-5 to TRBJ2-2; 10 bases align to TRBD1. This CDR3 is built from 14 residues. Germline CDR1 MNHEY, CDR2 SVGAGI. V shed 6 bases and J 5 bases; nucleotides not matched to a gene: 3. The CDR3 bases are TGTGCCAGCAGCCGGGACAGGGGAACCGGGGAGCTGTTTTTT. Translating it yields CASSRDRGTGELFF.